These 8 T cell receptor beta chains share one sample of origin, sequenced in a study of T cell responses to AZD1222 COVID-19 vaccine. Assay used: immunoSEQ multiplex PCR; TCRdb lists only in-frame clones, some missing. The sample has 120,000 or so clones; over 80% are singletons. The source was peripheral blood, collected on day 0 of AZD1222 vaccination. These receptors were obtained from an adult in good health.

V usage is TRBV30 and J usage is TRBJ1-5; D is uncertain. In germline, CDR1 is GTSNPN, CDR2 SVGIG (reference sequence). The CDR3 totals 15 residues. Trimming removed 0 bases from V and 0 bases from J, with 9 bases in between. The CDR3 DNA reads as TGTGCCTGGAGTGTATCGGGGAATAGCAATCAGCCCCAGCATTTT. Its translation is CAWSVSGNSNQPQHF.

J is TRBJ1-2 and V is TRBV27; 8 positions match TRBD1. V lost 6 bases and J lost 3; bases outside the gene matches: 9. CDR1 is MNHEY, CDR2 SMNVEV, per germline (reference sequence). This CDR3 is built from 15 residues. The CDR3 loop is CASSRSTGDHYGYTF. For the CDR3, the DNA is TGTGCCAGCAGCCGGTCGACAGGGGACCACTATGGCTACACCTTC.

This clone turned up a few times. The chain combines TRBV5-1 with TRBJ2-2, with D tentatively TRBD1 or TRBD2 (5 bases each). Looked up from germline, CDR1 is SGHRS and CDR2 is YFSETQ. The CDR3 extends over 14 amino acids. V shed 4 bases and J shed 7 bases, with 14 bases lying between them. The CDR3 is CASSPRDPHGELFF. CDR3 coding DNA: TGCGCCAGCAGCCCCCGGGACCCTCACGGGGAGCTGTTTTTT.

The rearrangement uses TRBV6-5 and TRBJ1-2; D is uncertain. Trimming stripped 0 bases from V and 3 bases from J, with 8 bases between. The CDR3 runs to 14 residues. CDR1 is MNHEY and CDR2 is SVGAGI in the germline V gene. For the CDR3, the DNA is TGTGCCAGCAGTTACTCGGTCCAGGACTATGGCTACACCTTC. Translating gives CASSYSVQDYGYTF.

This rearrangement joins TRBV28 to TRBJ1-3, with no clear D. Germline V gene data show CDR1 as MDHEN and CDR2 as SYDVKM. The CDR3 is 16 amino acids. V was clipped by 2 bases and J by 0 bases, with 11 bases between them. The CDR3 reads CASSLNSSPSGNTIYF. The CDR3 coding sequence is TGTGCCAGCAGTTTAAACAGCAGCCCCTCTGGAAACACCATATATTTT. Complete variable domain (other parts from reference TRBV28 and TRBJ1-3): DVKVTQSSRYLVKRTGEKVFLECVQDMDHENMFWYRQDPGLGLRLIYFSYDVKMKEKGDIPEGYSVSREKKERFSLILESASTNQTSMYLCASSLNSSPSGNTIYFGEGSWLTVV.

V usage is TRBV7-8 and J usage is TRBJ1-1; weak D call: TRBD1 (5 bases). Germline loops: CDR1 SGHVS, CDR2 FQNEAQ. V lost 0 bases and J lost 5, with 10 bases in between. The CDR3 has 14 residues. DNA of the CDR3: TGTGCCAGCAGCTTAGCGAGGGGTAGTACTGAAGCTTTCTTT. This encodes CASSLARGSTEAFF.

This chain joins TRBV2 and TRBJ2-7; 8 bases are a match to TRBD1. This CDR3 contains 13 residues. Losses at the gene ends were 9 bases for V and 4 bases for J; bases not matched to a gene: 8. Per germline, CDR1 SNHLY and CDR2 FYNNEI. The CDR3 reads CASVGQEKYEQYF. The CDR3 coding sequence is TGTGCCAGTGTGGGACAGGAAAAGTACGAGCAGTACTTC.

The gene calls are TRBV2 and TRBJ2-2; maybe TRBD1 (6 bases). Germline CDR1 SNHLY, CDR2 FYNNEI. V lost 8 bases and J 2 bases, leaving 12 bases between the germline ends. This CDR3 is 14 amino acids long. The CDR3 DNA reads TGTGCCAGCCTACTACAGGGAAACACCGGGGAGCTGTTTTTT. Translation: CASLLQGNTGELFF.